This T cell receptor beta chain appears in the sequencing data of a study of blood T cells in healthy people across ages (dated by TCRdb to about 2015). Regarding the complete study: In model experiments, template switching captured roughly one uniquely barcoded TCR beta cDNA molecule for every two T cells. For two donors (one aged 18 to 29 and one aged 80 or older), the study analyzed two additional independent replicas of 1 million unique cDNA reads from the same blood draw. Donors were grouped into four age groups: young (average approximately 15 years), middle-aged (less than 40), aged (over 55) and long-lived (over 80). Donors of different ages were randomly distributed across sequencing lanes to avoid experimental bias. Age-related changes in TCR beta repertoire diversity were measured in the study by deep sequencing normalized with unique cDNA molecular identifiers.

Via the germline V gene (reference sequence), CDR1 is LGHDT and CDR2 YNNKEL. Cut back by 1 base and 10 bases, the V and J ends lie 13 bases apart. The CDR3 spans 13 residues, from the cysteine through the phenylalanine. Here the CDR3 DNA is all that survives: 39 bases in frame from base 1. On this clonotype: The antigen it recognizes is unknown. No per-base quality is available; no much larger clone lies one base away.

Systemically healthy Caucasian individuals from Russia, approximately 39 in total and aged roughly 6 to 95 years, were included as donors. Each donor gave about 9.7 milliliters of peripheral blood, drawn into EDTA-treated Vacutainer tubes. PBMCs were isolated by Ficoll-Paque density-gradient centrifugation, with at least 6 million obtained per sample. Trizol reagent was used to extract total RNA from PBMCs, with at least 5 micrograms per sample. For every donor, an aliquot of PBMCs went through flow cytometry to measure the percentages of naive CD45RAhigh/CD27high T cells. Library generation was performed with 5' RACE. Reads for this sample came from an Illumina HiSeq 2500. A second PCR of about 6 to 11 cycles was run with a J-beta primer mix and a sample-barcoded 5' primer. A unique molecular identifier was introduced onto each TCR beta cDNA molecule by a template-switch 5' adaptor carrying 12 random nucleotides. Each sample yielded at least 2.5 million CDR3-containing paired-end reads. All of the RNA was converted into first-strand cDNA using the Mint cDNA synthesis kit, with a TRBC-specific oligonucleotide serving as the primer. All cDNA was treated with uracil-DNA glycosylase and then went through a first 18-cycle PCR with the universal primers M1SS and BC2_uni_R. The authors' analysis ran thus. For normalization, 1 million high-quality reads were randomly selected from each sample, with every read carrying a distinct molecular identifier. Reads with shared molecular identifiers were discarded instead of being binned into consensus sequences. MiTCR, set to a Q25 quality threshold and the strictest error-elimination algorithm, was used for CDR3 identification, clonotype clustering and error correction. Lower-bound total TCR beta diversity was estimated with a nonparametric unseen species model using Euler transformation. The raw public reads went through TCRdb reprocessing: fastp at Q25, MiXCR clone calling, in-frame beta chains kept. Records with the same CDR3 protein are collapsed into one entry carrying the most frequent genes and DNA. The authors' filters were not applied to this entry. The sample table holds 850,000 to 1,100,000 distinct CDR3 sequences, of which more than 30% were seen once. Around 12% of the sample belongs to the ten largest clones.

Findings and caveats that apply to the study as a whole: Total diversity estimates from one million sequenced T cells were considered lower bounds and underestimates. Donor CMV infection status was unknown, potentially confounding age-related changes in expanded clonotypes. Compared with the aged group, the long-lived group had more naive CD4+ T cells, fewer expanded clones and increased TCR diversity, suggesting age selection. As age increased, observed TCR beta diversity per million T cells dropped in a roughly linear way, and a significant reduction was already evident by age 40. A strong correlation was found between observed TCR beta diversity and the percentage of naive T cells measured by flow cytometry. Bulk unsorted PBMC profiling prevented conclusive comparison of naive and antigen-experienced compartments.

The rearrangement combines TRBV3-1 with TRBJ1-1; no D gene is confidently identified. Specimen: blood. The TCR was taken from a young man in good health. The sequence in DNA is TGTGCCAGCAGCCAAGGGGATGGCCATAGAGCTTTCTTT. This gives the protein CASSQGDGHRAFF.